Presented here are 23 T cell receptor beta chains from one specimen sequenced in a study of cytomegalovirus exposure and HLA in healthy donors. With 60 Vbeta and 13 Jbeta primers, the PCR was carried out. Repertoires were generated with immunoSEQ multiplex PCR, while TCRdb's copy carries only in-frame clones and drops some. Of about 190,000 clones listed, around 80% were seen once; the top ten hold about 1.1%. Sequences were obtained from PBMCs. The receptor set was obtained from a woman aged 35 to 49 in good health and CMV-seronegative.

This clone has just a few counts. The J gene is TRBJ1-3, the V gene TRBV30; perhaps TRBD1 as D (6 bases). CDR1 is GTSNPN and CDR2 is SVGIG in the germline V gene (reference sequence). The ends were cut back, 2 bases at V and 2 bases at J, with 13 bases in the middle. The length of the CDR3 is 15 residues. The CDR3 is CAWSLDRFPGNTIYF. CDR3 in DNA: TGTGCCTGGAGTTTGGACAGATTCCCTGGAAACACCATATATTTT.

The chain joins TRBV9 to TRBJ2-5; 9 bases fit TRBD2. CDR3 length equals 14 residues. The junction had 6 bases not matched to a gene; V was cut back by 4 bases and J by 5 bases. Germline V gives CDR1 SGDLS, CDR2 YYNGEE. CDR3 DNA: TGTGCCAGCAGCCAGGGACTAGCTTGGGAGACCCAGTACTTC. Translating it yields CASSQGLAWETQYF.

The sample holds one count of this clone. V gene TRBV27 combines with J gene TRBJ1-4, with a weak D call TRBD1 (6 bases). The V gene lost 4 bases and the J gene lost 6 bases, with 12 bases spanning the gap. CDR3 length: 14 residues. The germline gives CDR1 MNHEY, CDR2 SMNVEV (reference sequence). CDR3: CASSSQGRDEKLFF. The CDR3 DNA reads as TGTGCCAGCAGTTCCCAGGGGAGAGATGAAAAACTGTTTTTT. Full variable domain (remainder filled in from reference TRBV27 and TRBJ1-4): EAQVTQNPRYLITVTGKKLTVTCSQNMNHEYMSWYRQDPGLGLRQIYYSMNVEVTDKGDVPEGYKVSRKEKRNFPLILESPSPNQTSLYFCASSSQGRDEKLFFGSGTQLSVL.

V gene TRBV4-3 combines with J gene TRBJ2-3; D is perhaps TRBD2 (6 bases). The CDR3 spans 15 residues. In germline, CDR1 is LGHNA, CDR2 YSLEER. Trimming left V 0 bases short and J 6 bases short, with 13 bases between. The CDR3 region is CASSQEVGGADTQYF. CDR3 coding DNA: TGCGCCAGCAGCCAAGAAGTGGGGGGTGCGGATACGCAGTATTTT.

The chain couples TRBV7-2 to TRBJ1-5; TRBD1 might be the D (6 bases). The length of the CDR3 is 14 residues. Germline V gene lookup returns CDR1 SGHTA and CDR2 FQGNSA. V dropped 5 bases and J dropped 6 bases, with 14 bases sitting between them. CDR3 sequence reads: CASSPGGAGQPQHF. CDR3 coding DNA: TGTGCCAGCAGCCCCGGGGGGGCGGGTCAGCCCCAGCATTTT.

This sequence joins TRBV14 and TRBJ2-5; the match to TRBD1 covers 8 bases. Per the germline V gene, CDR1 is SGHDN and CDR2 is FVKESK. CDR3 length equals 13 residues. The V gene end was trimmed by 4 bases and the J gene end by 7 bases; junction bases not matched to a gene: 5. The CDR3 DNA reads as TGTGCCAGCAGCCCGGACAGGGACGGGACCCAGTACTTC. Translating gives CASSPDRDGTQYF.

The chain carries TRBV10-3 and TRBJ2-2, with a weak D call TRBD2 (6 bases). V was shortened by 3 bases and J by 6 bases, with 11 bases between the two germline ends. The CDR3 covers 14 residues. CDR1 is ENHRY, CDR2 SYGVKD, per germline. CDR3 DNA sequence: TGTGCCATCAGTGAACGACTAGTCTCCGGGGAGCTGTTTTTT. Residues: CAISERLVSGELFF.

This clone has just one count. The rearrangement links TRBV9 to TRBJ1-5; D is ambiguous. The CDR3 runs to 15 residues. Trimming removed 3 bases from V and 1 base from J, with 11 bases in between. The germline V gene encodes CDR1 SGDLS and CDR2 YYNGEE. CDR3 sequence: CASSANSESNQPQHF. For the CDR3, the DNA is TGTGCCAGCAGCGCAAATAGCGAGAGCAATCAGCCCCAGCATTTT.

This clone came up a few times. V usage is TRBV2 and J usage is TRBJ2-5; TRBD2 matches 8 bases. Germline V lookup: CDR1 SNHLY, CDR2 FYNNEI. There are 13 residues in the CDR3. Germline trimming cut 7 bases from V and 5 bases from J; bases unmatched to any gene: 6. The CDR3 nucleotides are TGTGCCAGCAAACTAGCGGCCGTGGAGACCCAGTACTTC. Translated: CASKLAAVETQYF.

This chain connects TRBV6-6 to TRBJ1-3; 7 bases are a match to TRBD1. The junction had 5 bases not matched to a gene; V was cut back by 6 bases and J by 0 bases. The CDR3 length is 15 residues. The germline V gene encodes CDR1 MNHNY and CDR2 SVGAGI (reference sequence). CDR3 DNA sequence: TGTGCCAGCAGGTCGCCAGGGGGCTCTGGAAACACCATATATTTT. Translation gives CASRSPGGSGNTIYF.

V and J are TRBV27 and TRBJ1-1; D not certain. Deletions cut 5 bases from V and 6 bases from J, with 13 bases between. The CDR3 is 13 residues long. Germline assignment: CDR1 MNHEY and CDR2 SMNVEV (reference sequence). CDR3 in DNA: TGTGCCAGCAGTAAGTTAGAGGACTCTGAAGCTTTCTTT. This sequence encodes CASSKLEDSEAFF.

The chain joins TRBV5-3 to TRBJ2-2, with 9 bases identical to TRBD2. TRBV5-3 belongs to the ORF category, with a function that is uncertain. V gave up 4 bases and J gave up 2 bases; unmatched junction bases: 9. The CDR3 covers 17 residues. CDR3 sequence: CARSPYLAGPNTGELFF. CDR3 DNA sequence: TGTGCCAGAAGCCCTTACCTAGCGGGGCCCAACACCGGGGAGCTGTTTTTT.

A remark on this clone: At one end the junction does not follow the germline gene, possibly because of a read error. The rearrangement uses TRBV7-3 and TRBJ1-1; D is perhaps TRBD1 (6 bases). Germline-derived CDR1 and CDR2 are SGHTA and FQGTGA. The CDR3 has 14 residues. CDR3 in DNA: TGTGCCAGCAGCTCCGATATAAACCGGGACACCCTGAACTTT. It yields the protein CASSSDINRDTLNF.

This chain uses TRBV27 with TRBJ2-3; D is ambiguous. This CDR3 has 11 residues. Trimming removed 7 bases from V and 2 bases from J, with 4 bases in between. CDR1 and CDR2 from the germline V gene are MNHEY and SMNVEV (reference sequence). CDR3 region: CASILTDTQYF. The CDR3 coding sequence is TGTGCCAGCATCCTCACAGATACGCAGTATTTT.

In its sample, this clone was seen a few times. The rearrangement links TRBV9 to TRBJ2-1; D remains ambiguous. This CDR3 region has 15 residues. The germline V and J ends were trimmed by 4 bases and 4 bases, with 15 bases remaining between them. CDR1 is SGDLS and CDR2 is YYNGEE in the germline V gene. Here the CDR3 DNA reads TGTGCCAGCAGCCCCCGACCAGACTCGTACAATGAGCAGTTCTTC. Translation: CASSPRPDSYNEQFF.

This chain's CDR3 is CASSFQGGVGNEQFF. The CDR3 DNA reads as TGCGCCAGCAGTTTCCAGGGGGGAGTGGGTAATGAGCAGTTCTTC. The chain uses TRBV10-2 and TRBJ2-1; TRBD1 is a possible D gene (7 bases). Trimming cost V 5 bases and J 7 bases, with 18 bases left between them. The germline V gene has CDR1 WSHSY and CDR2 SAAADI. The CDR3 is made up of 15 amino acids.

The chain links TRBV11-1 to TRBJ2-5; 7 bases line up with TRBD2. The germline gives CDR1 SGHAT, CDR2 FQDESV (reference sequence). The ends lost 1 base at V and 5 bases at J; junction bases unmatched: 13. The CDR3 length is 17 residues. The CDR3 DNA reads TGTGCCAGCAGCTTAGGAGTAAGCGGGATAGGCCGGGAGACCCAGTACTTC. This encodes CASSLGVSGIGRETQYF.

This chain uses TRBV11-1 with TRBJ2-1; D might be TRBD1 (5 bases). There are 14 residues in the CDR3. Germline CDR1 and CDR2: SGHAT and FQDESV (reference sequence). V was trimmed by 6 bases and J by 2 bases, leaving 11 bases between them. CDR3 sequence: CASSPQGTYNEQFF. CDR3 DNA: TGTGCCAGCAGTCCCCAGGGAACCTACAATGAGCAGTTCTTC.

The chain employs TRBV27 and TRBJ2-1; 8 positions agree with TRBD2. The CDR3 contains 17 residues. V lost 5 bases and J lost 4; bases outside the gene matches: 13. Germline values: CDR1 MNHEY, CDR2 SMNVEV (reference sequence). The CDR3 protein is CASSRLVGLADYNEQFF. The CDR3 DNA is TGTGCCAGCAGTCGACTTGTCGGACTAGCCGATTACAATGAGCAGTTCTTC.

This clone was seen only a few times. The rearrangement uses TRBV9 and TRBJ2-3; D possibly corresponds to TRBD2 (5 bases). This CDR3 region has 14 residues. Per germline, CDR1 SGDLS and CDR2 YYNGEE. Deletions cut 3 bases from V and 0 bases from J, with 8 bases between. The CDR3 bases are TGTGCCAGCAGCGCACCGGGGAGCACAGATACGCAGTATTTT. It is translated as CASSAPGSTDTQYF.

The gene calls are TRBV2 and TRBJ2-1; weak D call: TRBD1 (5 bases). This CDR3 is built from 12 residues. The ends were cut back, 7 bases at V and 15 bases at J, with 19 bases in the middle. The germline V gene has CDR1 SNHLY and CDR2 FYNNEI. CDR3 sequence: CASILEGVGRFF. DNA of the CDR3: TGTGCCAGCATCTTGGAAGGGGTAGGAAGGTTCTTC.

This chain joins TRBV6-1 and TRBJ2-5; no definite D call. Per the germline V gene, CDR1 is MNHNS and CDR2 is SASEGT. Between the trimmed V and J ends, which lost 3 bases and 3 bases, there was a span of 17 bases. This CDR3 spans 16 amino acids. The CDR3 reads CASSDHLTGGEETQYF. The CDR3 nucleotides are TGTGCCAGCAGTGACCACCTGACTGGTGGAGAAGAGACCCAGTACTTC.

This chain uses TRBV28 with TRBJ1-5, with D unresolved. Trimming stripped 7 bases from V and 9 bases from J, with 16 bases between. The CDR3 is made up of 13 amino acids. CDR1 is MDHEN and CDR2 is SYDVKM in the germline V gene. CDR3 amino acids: CASTPGGFGPQHF. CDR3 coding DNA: TGTGCCAGCACCCCGGGCGGGTTCGGGCCCCAGCATTTT.